A single sample is the source of the 23 T cell receptor beta chains below, sequenced in a study of blood T cell repertoires in COVID-19. Here immunoSEQ multiplex PCR was the method, and the copy in TCRdb shows in-frame clones only, minus some. The table includes 85,000 to 100,000 clones, 70% to 80% detected once. The sequencing sample was made of peripheral blood. The source is a woman of 80 years or more with active or convalescent COVID-19.

This clone occurred once. This chain links TRBV6-4 with TRBJ2-2, with 9 positions matching TRBD2. In germline, CDR1 is MRHNA, CDR2 SNTAGT. CDR3 length: 17 amino acids. CDR3 coding DNA: TGTGCACCCAGGCGGTACAGGGGCGGGAGGGGGACCGGGGAGCTGTTTTTT. Its translation is CAPRRYRGGRGTGELFF.

In this sample, this clone turned up a few times. The rearrangement links TRBV6-1 to TRBJ2-1; 10 bases fit TRBD2. Germline V gene data show CDR1 as MNHNS and CDR2 as SASEGT. This CDR3 comprises 15 residues. V shed 2 bases, J shed 8 bases, and the junction held 6 bases outside the gene matches. CDR3 nucleotides: TGTGCCAGCAGTGAAACAGCGGGAGGGGTCTATGAGCAGTTCTTC. This sequence encodes CASSETAGGVYEQFF.

The rearrangement links TRBV24-1 to TRBJ2-7, with 7 bases identical to TRBD1. The germline gives CDR1 KGHDR, CDR2 SFDVKD. This CDR3 comprises 14 residues. V gave up 5 bases and J gave up 4 bases; unmatched junction bases: 7. CDR3 protein: CATSAGDSWYEQYF. As DNA, the CDR3 is TGTGCCACCAGTGCCGGGGACAGTTGGTACGAGCAGTACTTC.

V gene TRBV11-2 combines with J gene TRBJ2-4; 10 positions agree with TRBD2. CDR1 is SGHAT and CDR2 is FQNNGV in the germline V gene. This CDR3 is 16 amino acids long. Germline trimming cut 5 bases from V and 4 bases from J; bases unmatched to any gene: 8. CDR3 residues: CASSAQLAGDKNIQYF. The CDR3 DNA follows: TGTGCCAGCAGCGCCCAGCTAGCGGGAGATAAAAACATTCAGTACTTC.

V and J are TRBV5-6 and TRBJ1-3; perhaps TRBD1 as D (6 bases). Trimming left V 4 bases short and J 2 bases short, with 10 bases between. The CDR3 sequence is 14 residues long. The germline V gene has CDR1 SGHDT and CDR2 YYEEEE. CDR3 DNA: TGTGCCAGCAGCCCCAGGGGTCCTGGAAACACCATATATTTT. This encodes CASSPRGPGNTIYF.

J is TRBJ2-1 and V is TRBV18, with TRBD2 matching over 13 bases. The CDR3 is 15 amino acids. Germline assignment: CDR1 KGHSH and CDR2 LQKENI. V was clipped by 3 bases and J by 10 bases; unmatched bases: 6. CDR3 sequence reads: CASSPGLAGVGEQFF. CDR3 bases: TGTGCCAGCTCACCCGGACTAGCGGGAGTCGGGGAGCAGTTCTTC.

The J gene is TRBJ1-1, the V gene TRBV21-1; TRBD1 is taken as the D call from the table, unchecked against the DNA. TRBV21-1 is termed a pseudogene. The CDR3 runs 15 residues. The CDR3 coding sequence is TGTGCCCTTTTGAGGGGGCAGTGTCGGGGTGGTGAAGCTTTCTTT. The encoded protein is CALLRGQCRGGEAFF.

The V and J genes are TRBV2 and TRBJ1-1; D gene unclear. The CDR3 loop spans 12 amino acids. CDR1 and CDR2 (germline): SNHLY, FYNNEI. The V and J ends lost 8 bases and 10 bases respectively, with 17 bases between them. CDR3 in amino acids: CASRTGSVGAFF. CDR3 nucleotide sequence: TGTGCCAGCCGAACGGGGTCGGTGGGAGCTTTCTTT.

There are a few counts of this clone. The chain has TRBV24-1 and TRBJ2-4; a weak D match, TRBD2 (5 bases). Germline V gene sequence: CDR1 KGHDR, CDR2 SFDVKD. CDR3 length: 17 amino acids. Between the trimmed V and J ends, which lost 1 base and 3 bases, there was a span of 15 bases. The CDR3 nucleotides are TGTGCCACCAGTGATTTTTGTCGGGGTATGGTCAAAAACATTCAGTACTTC. The encoded protein is CATSDFCRGMVKNIQYF.

The chain recombines TRBV9 with TRBJ2-1; 7 positions agree with TRBD2. J was trimmed by 5 bases and V by 0 bases; bases with no gene match: 11. Germline V CDR1 and CDR2: SGDLS, YYNGEE. There are 17 residues in the CDR3. The CDR3 is CASSVAGREVGDNEQFF. The CDR3 region has the DNA TGTGCCAGCAGCGTAGCCGGTCGGGAGGTAGGAGACAATGAGCAGTTCTTC.

The chain has TRBV11-3 and TRBJ1-1; unclear D gene. This CDR3 contains 13 residues. Germline V CDR1 and CDR2: SGHNT, YENEEA. Trimming took off 5 bases at V and 4 bases at J, with 11 bases between the two ends. The CDR3 protein is CASSRPGSTEAFF. For the CDR3, the DNA is TGTGCCAGCAGCCGTCCGGGGAGCACTGAAGCTTTCTTT.

The chain is built from TRBV10-3 and TRBJ2-7; TRBD1 matches 12 bases. CDR1 ENHRY and CDR2 SYGVKD come from the germline V gene. CDR3 length equals 15 residues. The V gene end was trimmed by 4 bases and the J gene end by 5 bases; junction bases not matched to a gene: 6. In DNA, the CDR3 is TGTGCCATCAGTGGGGGGACAGGGGGCTACGACGAGCAGTACTTC. The encoded protein is CAISGGTGGYDEQYF.

This clone was counted a single time. V gene TRBV19 combines with J gene TRBJ1-2, with D perhaps matching TRBD1 (5 bases). The CDR3 loop spans 13 amino acids. Germline CDR1 reads LNHDA; CDR2 reads SQIVND (reference sequence). The ends were cut back, 10 bases at V and 8 bases at J, with 20 bases in the middle. The CDR3 protein is CATYGGFSEGYTF. DNA for the CDR3: TGTGCCACCTACGGGGGTTTCTCCGAGGGCTACACCTTC.

In this sample, this clone turned up once. V is TRBV28 and J is TRBJ2-3, with 12 bases aligning to TRBD2. The J segment lost 1 base and the V segment lost 5 bases, leaving 4 bases of the junction unmatched. Germline assignment: CDR1 MDHEN and CDR2 SYDVKM. The CDR3 sequence is 16 residues long. Written as DNA, the CDR3 is TGTGCCAGCAGTCAACTAGCGGGAGGTGGCACAGATACGCAGTATTTT. This sequence encodes CASSQLAGGGTDTQYF.

The chain has TRBV15 and TRBJ2-3; D not resolved. Trimming stripped 0 bases from V and 4 bases from J, with 5 bases between. CDR1 and CDR2 from the germline V gene are LNHNV and YYDKDF (reference sequence). This CDR3 has 13 residues. The CDR3 nucleotides are TGTGCCACCAGCAGAGATATAGCAGATACGCAGTATTTT. Amino acid sequence: CATSRDIADTQYF.

The chain combines TRBV27 with TRBJ2-7; TRBD2 matches at 8 bases. The CDR3 totals 14 residues. V lost 7 bases and J lost 2; bases outside the gene matches: 7. The germline V gene has CDR1 MNHEY and CDR2 SMNVEV (reference sequence). The CDR3: CASKRSGGAYEQYF. CDR3 sequence (DNA): TGTGCCAGCAAACGGTCCGGGGGGGCCTACGAGCAGTACTTC.

The chain is built from TRBV5-5 and TRBJ1-1, with 7 nucleotides matching TRBD1. CDR1 and CDR2 from the germline V gene are SGHKS and YYEKEE (reference sequence). The CDR3 extends over 14 amino acids. With V trimmed by 4 bases and J by 1 base, 4 bases remained unmatched. CDR3 in amino acids: CASSRQGQNTEAFF. CDR3 in DNA: TGTGCCAGCAGCCGACAGGGCCAGAACACTGAAGCTTTCTTT.

The gene calls are TRBV7-7 and TRBJ2-6, with D possibly matching TRBD2 (5 bases). The V gene's germline CDR1 is SSHAT and CDR2 FNYEAQ (reference sequence). The CDR3 length is 15 residues. Trimming shortened V by 5 bases and J by 2 bases, and 10 bases separated the two germline ends. The CDR3 spells CASSPAGAGANVLTF. The CDR3 DNA reads TGTGCCAGCAGCCCCGCCGGGGCTGGGGCCAACGTCCTGACTTTC.

In this sample, this clone turned up a few times. The rearrangement uses TRBV19 and TRBJ1-6, with D perhaps TRBD1 (6 bases). Deletions cut 5 bases from V and 7 bases from J, with 12 bases between. The CDR3 length is 14 residues. Germline loops: CDR1 LNHDA, CDR2 SQIVND (reference sequence). The DNA of the CDR3 is TGTGCCAGTAGTCTCGGACAGTGGAATTCACCCCTCCACTTT. Translation gives CASSLGQWNSPLHF.

Written as DNA, the CDR3 is TGTGCCAGTGCAGGTTCCATGAACACTGAAGCTTTCTTT. Its translation: CASAGSMNTEAFF. The chain recombines TRBV19 with TRBJ1-1; unclear D gene. With 8 bases removed from V and 0 bases from J, the gap between germline ends came to 10 bases. The CDR3 loop spans 13 amino acids. CDR1 is LNHDA and CDR2 is SQIVND in the germline V gene (reference sequence).

This chain links TRBV4-3 with TRBJ2-2; TRBD2 matches 8 bases. The CDR3 extends over 18 amino acids. The J segment lost 6 bases and the V segment lost 0 bases, leaving 12 bases of the junction unmatched. CDR1 is LGHNA, CDR2 YSLEER, per germline. The CDR3 region is CASSQDPAGGLLAGELFF. The CDR3 DNA reads as TGCGCCAGCAGCCAAGATCCTGCGGGAGGTCTGTTGGCCGGGGAGCTGTTTTTT.

The chain uses TRBV7-9 and TRBJ2-3; 9 nucleotides match TRBD2. The V gene end was trimmed by 1 base and the J gene end by 3 bases; junction bases not matched to a gene: 2. The CDR3 has 15 residues. The germline V gene has CDR1 SEHNR and CDR2 FQNEAQ (reference sequence). CDR3 amino acids: CASSLDLAGTDTQYF. CDR3 DNA: TGTGCCAGCAGCTTAGACCTAGCGGGAACAGATACGCAGTATTTT.

The chain joins TRBV19 to TRBJ1-1; a possible D gene is TRBD1 (6 bases). The ends were cut back, 5 bases at V and 6 bases at J, with 19 bases in the middle. Germline values: CDR1 LNHDA, CDR2 SQIVND (reference sequence). CDR3 length: 15 residues. CDR3 region: CASSPRTDRGPEAFF. The CDR3 DNA is TGTGCCAGTAGTCCTCGGACAGATAGGGGCCCTGAAGCTTTCTTT.